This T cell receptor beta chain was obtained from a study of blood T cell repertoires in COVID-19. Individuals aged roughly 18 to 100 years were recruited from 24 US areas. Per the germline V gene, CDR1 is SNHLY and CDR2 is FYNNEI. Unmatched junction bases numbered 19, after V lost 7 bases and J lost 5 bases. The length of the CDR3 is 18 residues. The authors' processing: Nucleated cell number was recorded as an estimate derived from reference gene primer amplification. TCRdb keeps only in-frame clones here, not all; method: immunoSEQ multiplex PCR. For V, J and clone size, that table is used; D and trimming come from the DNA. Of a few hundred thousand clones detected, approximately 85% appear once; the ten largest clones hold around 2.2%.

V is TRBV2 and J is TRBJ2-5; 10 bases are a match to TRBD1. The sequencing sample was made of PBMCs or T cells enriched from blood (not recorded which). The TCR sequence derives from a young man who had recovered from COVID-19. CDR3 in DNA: TGTGCCAGCAATAGCCGACAGGGGGCTGTAATGAGGTCGGAGACCCAGTACTTC. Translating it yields CASNSRQGAVMRSETQYF.